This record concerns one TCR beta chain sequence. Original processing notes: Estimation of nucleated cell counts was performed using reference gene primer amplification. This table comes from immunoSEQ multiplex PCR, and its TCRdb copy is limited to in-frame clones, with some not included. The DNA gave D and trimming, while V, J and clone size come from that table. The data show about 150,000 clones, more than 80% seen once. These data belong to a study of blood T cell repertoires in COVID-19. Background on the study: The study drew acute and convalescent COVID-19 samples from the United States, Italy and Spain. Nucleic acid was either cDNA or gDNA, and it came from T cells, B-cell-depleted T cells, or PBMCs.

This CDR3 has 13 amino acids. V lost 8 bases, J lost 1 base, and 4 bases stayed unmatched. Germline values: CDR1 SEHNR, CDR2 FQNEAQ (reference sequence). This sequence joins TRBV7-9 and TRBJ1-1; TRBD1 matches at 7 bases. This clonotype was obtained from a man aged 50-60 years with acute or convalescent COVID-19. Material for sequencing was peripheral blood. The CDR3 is CASVGDRNTEAFF. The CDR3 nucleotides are TGTGCCAGCGTCGGGGACAGGAACACTGAAGCTTTCTTT.